The rows below give T cell receptor beta chains drawn from one sample of a study of blood T cell repertoires in COVID-19. Using immunoSEQ multiplex PCR, the repertoire was profiled, and TCRdb retains in-frame clones only, with some absent. Of 450,000 or so clones in the sample, roughly 89% were seen once. Sequencing was done on a sample of peripheral blood. These TCRs come from a man between 18 and 29 years old with COVID-19, enrolled during active disease. CDR3s include the opening cysteine and the closing phenylalanine or tryptophan. A D gene is named only where the DNA matches it firmly. Some rows have no size entry. The others give once, few or many, or a class for an expanded clone.

v_gene	d_gene	abundance	j_gene	CDR3aa	CDR3nt
TRBV11-2	TRBD2	once	TRBJ2-1	CASSGSTSGRAYNEQFF	TGTGCCAGCAGCGGGTCGACTAGCGGGAGGGCCTACAATGAGCAGTTCTTC
TRBV6-6	TRBD2	many	TRBJ2-1	CASSPSGRSYNEQFF	TGTGCCAGCAGTCCTAGCGGGAGGTCCTACAATGAGCAGTTCTTC
TRBV6-5	TRBD1	.	TRBJ2-2	CASSYRGPPSGELFF	TGTGCCAGCAGTTATAGGGGGCCCCCGTCCGGGGAGCTGTTTTTT
TRBV6-2/TRBV6-3	.	.	TRBJ2-7	CASSYSRPGVGEQYF	TGTGCCAGCAGTTACTCGAGACCGGGAGTGGGGGAGCAGTACTTC
TRBV5-1	TRBD1	.	TRBJ1-3	CASSSTGEASGNTIYF	TGCGCCAGCAGCTCAACAGGGGAGGCATCTGGAAACACCATATATTTT
TRBV14	TRBD2	.	TRBJ2-1	CASSLSRREGGNNEQFF	TGTGCCAGCAGCCTAAGTCGGCGGGAGGGGGGGAACAATGAGCAGTTCTTC
TRBV6-5	.	.	TRBJ2-7	CASSSKLPTYEQYF	TGTGCCAGCAGTTCTAAACTCCCAACCTACGAGCAGTACTTC
TRBV18	TRBD1	.	TRBJ2-7	CASSDRDSYEQYF	TGTGCCAGCTCCGACCGGGACAGTTACGAGCAGTACTTC
TRBV19	.	once	TRBJ1-3	CASSMGLNSGNTIYF	TGTGCCAGTAGTATGGGACTGAACTCTGGAAACACCATATATTTT
TRBV9	.	.	TRBJ1-4	CASSVGQGTNEKLFF	TGTGCCAGCAGCGTAGGCCAGGGGACTAATGAAAAACTGTTTTTT
TRBV12-1	.	.	TRBJ1-1	CASSLDREGYVTEAFF	TGTGCCAGCAGCTTGGACAGGGAGGGTTATGTGACTGAAGCTTTCTTT
TRBV24-1	TRBD2	.	TRBJ2-1	CATSGGGGYEQFF	TGTGCCACCAGTGGGGGGGGAGGGTATGAGCAGTTCTTC
TRBV7-9	.	.	TRBJ1-3	CASSFAGGNSGNTIYF	TGTGCCAGCAGCTTCGCCGGGGGTAACTCTGGAAACACCATATATTTT
TRBV27	.	.	TRBJ1-6	CASSLMGQLSSPLHF	TGTGCCAGCAGTTTAATGGGGCAGTTAAGTTCACCCCTCCACTTT
TRBV3-1/TRBV3-2	TRBD1	.	TRBJ1-4	CASSPRQGAWVEKLFF	TGTGCCAGCAGCCCCCGGCAGGGGGCGTGGGTTGAAAAACTGTTTTTT
TRBV7-3	.	.	TRBJ2-3	CASSQSGTPDTQYF	TGTGCCAGCAGCCAATCCGGGACTCCTGATACGCAGTATTTT
TRBV24-1	TRBD1	.	TRBJ2-3	CATSESGQTSTDTQYF	TGTGCCACCAGTGAGTCGGGACAGACTAGCACAGATACGCAGTATTTT
TRBV27	TRBD1	.	TRBJ1-2	CASRDSGQVDGYTF	TGTGCCAGCAGAGATAGCGGACAGGTTGATGGCTACACCTTC
TRBV3-1/TRBV3-2	TRBD2	.	TRBJ2-5	CASSYTSGQETQYF	TGTGCCAGCAGCTACACTAGCGGACAAGAGACCCAGTACTTC
TRBV4-1	.	.	TRBJ2-1	CASSQDSNHYNEQFF	TGCGCCAGCAGCCAGGACAGCAACCACTACAATGAGCAGTTCTTC
TRBV2	TRBD2	.	TRBJ2-3	CATTPGGLDTQYF	TGTGCCACAACTCCGGGGGGGCTAGATACGCAGTATTTT
TRBV4-1	.	.	TRBJ1-2	CASSAAPARDWSYTF	TGCGCCAGCAGCGCTGCCCCCGCCAGGGATTGGAGCTACACCTTC
TRBV6-5	TRBD1	.	TRBJ2-7	CASSLGQGIYEQYF	TGTGCCAGCAGCCTGGGACAGGGAATCTACGAGCAGTACTTC
TRBV5-4	TRBD2	.	TRBJ2-3	CASSLDGLVVTQYF	TGTGCCAGCAGCTTGGACGGACTAGTCGTTACGCAGTATTTT
TRBV11-2	TRBD2	.	TRBJ2-4	CASSSLAGGSKNIQYF	TGTGCCAGCAGCTCCTTAGCGGGAGGGTCCAAAAACATTCAGTACTTC
TRBV2	TRBD2	.	TRBJ2-6	CASQSLAGGPGANVLTF	TGTGCCAGCCAGAGCCTAGCGGGAGGGCCTGGGGCCAACGTCCTGACTTTC
TRBV2	.	.	TRBJ1-1	CASRPGLGSEAFF	TGTGCCAGCAGACCGGGACTAGGGAGTGAAGCTTTCTTT
TRBV27	.	.	TRBJ2-1	CASSSRIGSSYNEQFF	TGTGCCAGCAGTTCCCGTATTGGGAGCTCCTACAATGAGCAGTTCTTC
TRBV6-5	TRBD2	.	TRBJ2-3	CASTRSTSGGDTQYF	TGTGCCAGCACCCGGAGCACTAGCGGGGGGGATACGCAGTATTTT